One T cell receptor (beta chain) is described in this entry. Its recognized antigen is unknown. No base quality information exists; no much larger clone differs at one position. Library prep was done by the immunoSEQ multiplex PCR assay. The paper's processing steps were these. A statistical classification framework was built to diagnose cytomegalovirus status from the catalog of TCR beta chain sequences. Drawn from immuneACCESS, this table holds only the in-frame rearrangements with V and J called that TCRdb kept. Clones are partly lost; checked studies trace under half to an unresolved V gene and leave the rest unexplained. That table supplies the V and J calls and clone size; D and trimming were determined from the DNA. Counted in this sample were under 150,000 clones; more than 85% of them appeared once. The leading ten clones occupy around 10% of the sample. The data belong to a study of cytomegalovirus exposure and HLA in healthy donors (dated by TCRdb to the late 2010s). Notes on the research overall: A later analysis indicated that the 120 validation repertoires were generated on the platform also employed for the 666 repertoires of the first cohort. Besides the first cohort of roughly 660 subjects, a separate validation cohort made up of over 95 different subjects was used. The study aimed to test whether cataloging public T cell receptors could reveal signatures of past pathogen exposure. High-throughput TCR immunosequencing, statistical association of individual TCRs with disease status, and machine learning were combined to predict cytomegalovirus infection status. Broad study findings and their caveats: Of the cluster scores, 94% were above 0 in a later analysis, which found that TCRs clustered in the first cohort also tended to co-occur in the 130 or so validation repertoires. The classifier was reported to diagnose cytomegalovirus status with high specificity and sensitivity in both the original cohort and the validation cohort. The authors suggested that the approach could potentially be extended to other disease states and immunological phenotypes. The study gave a list of some 150 TCR beta chains associated with cytomegalovirus. In vitro tests confirmed that a few of the cytomegalovirus-associated TCR beta chains recognize cytomegalovirus antigens. Most TCR sequences were seen in very few donors, while some public TCRs were found in many individuals. A later analysis had no HLA typing for the validation cohort, so co-occurrence there was scored across all 130 or so repertoires.

The germline V gene (reference sequence) specifies LNHDA as CDR1 and SQIVND as CDR2. Trimming removed 5 bases from V and 4 bases from J; the gene matches leave 2 bases unexplained. From its cysteine to its phenylalanine, the CDR3 spans 13 amino acids. This entry keeps only the CDR3 DNA: 39 bases, framed from base 1. Separate from the roughly 700-subject first cohort, the validation cohort of 95 to 150 subjects was the group to which the donors belonged. The sequence was obtained from a man aged 18 to 30 in good health and CMV-seropositive. The sequenced material came from PBMCs. The chain was built from TRBV19 and TRBJ1-5; TRBD1 fits 7 bases in the junction. The base sequence is TGTGCCAGTAGTCTGGGACAGAATCAGCCCCAGCATTTT. Translated, this is CASSLGQNQPQHF.